This TCR beta chain was documented in a study of radiotherapy plus CTLA-4 blockade in lung cancer. This clone was detected once. The CDR3 has 14 amino acids. Germline CDR1 is LGHNA and CDR2 is YNFKEQ. The V end lost 3 bases, the J end lost 3 bases, and 12 bases lay between the germline ends. Profiling relied on immunoSEQ multiplex PCR, and the TCRdb table lists in-frame clones only, not all of them. The repertoire includes about 45,000 clones, about 67% of them detected once, and roughly 25% sits in the top ten. The rearrangement uses TRBV4-2 and TRBJ2-7; D possibly corresponds to TRBD2 (5 bases). The TCR was taken from a human donor with non-small cell lung cancer who had a partial response to radiotherapy plus ipilimumab. Sample: peripheral blood, taken from a patient treated with radiotherapy plus ipilimumab. CDR3 region: CASSQEAFHYEQYF. The CDR3 DNA sequence: TGTGCCAGCAGCCAGGAGGCTTTCCACTACGAGCAGTACTTC.